The next 29 T cell receptor beta chains were all read from a single sample in a study of blood T cells in healthy people across ages. Primed by a sample-barcoded 5' primer and a J-beta primer mix, a second PCR proceeded for about 6 to 11 cycles. TCRdb analysed the 5' RACE reads with MiXCR anew, one entry per CDR3 protein. The table has more than 900,000 distinct CDR3 sequences, approximately 25% seen once. The same specimen was also included in a second study, on T cells of mothers and their children.

Sequenced material: blood. Source of these receptors: a girl aged 2-10 years in good health.

The rearrangement links TRBV28 to TRBJ1-1; no clear D. CDR1 is MDHEN and CDR2 is SYDVKM in the germline V gene. The V end lost 6 bases, the J end lost 6 bases, and 17 bases lay between the germline ends. The CDR3 spans 14 residues. The CDR3 DNA reads TGTGCCAGCAGGGGCGACTCCCGGCTACCTGAAGCTTTCTTT. It encodes CASRGDSRLPEAFF.

This clonotype was recorded a few times. The chain joins TRBV5-1 to TRBJ1-6, with TRBD1 identical over 11 bases. CDR3 length: 16 amino acids. In germline, CDR1 is SGHRS, CDR2 YFSETQ. Losses at the gene ends were 4 bases for V and 5 bases for J; bases not matched to a gene: 5. This CDR3 is CASSPGTGGDNSPLHF. As DNA, the CDR3 is TGCGCCAGCAGCCCGGGGACAGGGGGAGATAATTCACCCCTCCACTTT. Drawing the rest from reference TRBV5-1 and TRBJ1-6, the complete variable domain is KAGVTQTPRYLIKTRGQQVTLSCSPISGHRSVSWYQQTPGQGLQFLFEYFSETQRNKGNFPGRFSGRQFSNSRSEMNVSTLELGDSALYLCASSPGTGGDNSPLHFGNGTRLTVT.

This clonotype was picked up a small number of times. The genes are TRBV4-1 and TRBJ2-5; tentatively, D is TRBD1 (6 bases). The end of the DNA is better explained by TRBJ2-7, so the J call may be wrong. The germline gives CDR1 MGHRA, CDR2 YSYEKL. There are 15 residues in the CDR3. CDR3 sequence reads: CASRVLEGQTYEQYF. In nucleotides, the CDR3 is TGCGCCAGCAGAGTTTTGGAAGGACAGACCTACGAGCAGTACTTC.

This clonotype was counted only a few times. The chain joins TRBV29-1 to TRBJ2-5; no clear D gene. V dropped 4 bases and J dropped 1 base, with 7 bases sitting between them. Germline V CDR1 and CDR2: SQVTM, ANQGSEA. CDR3 length: 12 amino acids. The CDR3 nucleotides read TGCAGCGTTGCCCACTTCCAAGAGACCCAGTACTTC. Amino acids: CSVAHFQETQYF.

This clonotype was observed a handful of times. The chain is built from TRBV20-1 and TRBJ2-2; 7 bases are a match to TRBD2. Trimming at V came to 6 bases and at J to 0 bases, leaving 7 bases not matched to a gene. CDR3 size: 15 residues. Germline V gene lookup returns CDR1 DFQATT and CDR2 SNEGSKA (reference sequence). The CDR3 DNA reads TGCAGTGCCCGACTGGCGGGAGCGAACACCGGGGAGCTGTTTTTT. Protein: CSARLAGANTGELFF.

The chain links TRBV11-3 to TRBJ2-4; D is perhaps TRBD1 or TRBD2 (5 bases each). CDR3 size: 13 residues. The germline V gene encodes CDR1 SGHNT and CDR2 YENEEA. Trimming cost V 4 bases and J 9 bases, with 13 bases left between them. The CDR3 is CASSSNKGTIQYF. CDR3 nucleotides: TGTGCCAGCAGCTCGAATAAGGGGACCATTCAGTACTTC.

The rearrangement links TRBV27 to TRBJ2-7; D is unclear. Germline values: CDR1 MNHEY, CDR2 SMNVEV (reference sequence). Trimming stripped 3 bases from V and 3 bases from J, with 12 bases between. The CDR3 runs to 14 residues. The CDR3 DNA follows: TGTGCCAGCAGTTTGATGGGAATTAACTACGAGCAGTACTTC. Protein: CASSLMGINYEQYF.

This clonotype was seen only a few times. The chain employs TRBV3-1 and TRBJ2-1; the D is unclear. The V gene lost 0 bases and the J gene lost 0 bases, with 3 bases spanning the gap. CDR3 length: 14 amino acids. Per the germline V gene, CDR1 is LGHDT and CDR2 is YNNKEL (reference sequence). DNA for the CDR3: TGTGCCAGCAGCCAAGATCTCTCCTACAATGAGCAGTTCTTC. Protein sequence: CASSQDLSYNEQFF.

This chain uses TRBV3-1 with TRBJ2-5; D gene unclear. There are 14 residues in the CDR3. Trimming cost V 1 base and J 1 base, with 7 bases left between them. From germline, CDR1 is LGHDT and CDR2 YNNKEL (reference sequence). Here the CDR3 DNA reads TGTGCCAGCAGCCAAGTAGGCGCCCAAGAGACCCAGTACTTC. Its translation: CASSQVGAQETQYF.

This chain links TRBV7-9 with TRBJ2-5; perhaps TRBD2 as D (6 bases). Between the trimmed V and J ends, which lost 11 bases and 5 bases, there was a span of 18 bases. Germline V gene lookup returns CDR1 SEHNR and CDR2 FQNEAQ (reference sequence). This CDR3 is built from 13 residues. Written as DNA, the CDR3 is TGTGCCGGGGGACCTGGAGGGCAGGAGACCCAGTACTTC. It yields the protein CAGGPGGQETQYF.

Remarks on this clonotype: The germline gene is not matched at one end of the junction; a read error may be the cause. V is TRBV3-1 and J is TRBJ2-7; D may be TRBD1 (6 bases). Germline V gene sequence: CDR1 LGHDT, CDR2 YNNKEL (reference sequence). The CDR3 covers 14 residues. The CDR3 coding sequence is TGTGCCGGCAGCCAAGAAAACAGGGATGTTGCGCAGTACTTC. Its translation: CAGSQENRDVAQYF.

The sample holds many counts of this clonotype. V usage is TRBV12-3 or TRBV12-4 and J usage is TRBJ1-1; no firm D call. The CDR3 has 13 amino acids. V shed 5 bases and J shed 5 bases, with 12 bases lying between them. CDR3 amino acids: CASSLGPGTEAFF. The CDR3 region has the DNA TGTGCCAGCAGTCTCGGACCGGGGACTGAAGCTTTCTTT.

The J gene is TRBJ1-1, the V gene TRBV20-1; D gene ambiguous. CDR1 is DFQATT, CDR2 SNEGSKA, per germline (reference sequence). Trimming took off 4 bases at V and 2 bases at J, with 11 bases between the two ends. The CDR3 consists of 13 residues. The CDR3 nucleotides read TGCAGTGCTACCGAAAGGGCAAACACTGAAGCTTTCTTT. It yields the protein CSATERANTEAFF.

This clonotype was seen a few times. CDR3 in DNA: TGTGCCAGCAGCTTGGTAGGGAGCCGGGAGACCCAGTACTTC. Translated, it gives CASSLVGSRETQYF. J is TRBJ2-5 and V is TRBV7-9; D might be TRBD2 (5 bases). CDR3 size: 14 residues. Germline V gene data show CDR1 as SEHNR and CDR2 as FQNEAQ (reference sequence). V lost 3 bases and J lost 5, with 13 bases in between.

This clonotype was counted only a few times. V is TRBV6-2 or TRBV6-3 and J is TRBJ2-1; D is unclear. The germline CDR1 and CDR2 sequences are MNHEY and SVGEGT. The CDR3 runs 13 residues. The germline V and J ends were trimmed by 6 bases and 2 bases, with 8 bases remaining between them. The CDR3 nucleotides read TGTGCCAGCAGGCCCATTACCTACAATGAGCAGTTCTTC. It translates to CASRPITYNEQFF.

This clonotype was seen a few times. The chain recombines TRBV11-2 with TRBJ1-2; 7 nucleotides align to TRBD1. V dropped 0 bases and J dropped 4; count of bases not matched to a gene: 5. Germline V lookup: CDR1 SGHAT, CDR2 FQNNGV. The CDR3 has 15 residues. CDR3 in amino acids: CASSLEAGGGYGYTF. The CDR3 DNA reads as TGTGCCAGCAGCTTAGAAGCAGGGGGAGGCTATGGCTACACCTTC. The full variable domain, its missing parts supplied by reference TRBV11-2 and TRBJ1-2, is EAGVAQSPRYKIIEKRQSVAFWCNPISGHATLYWYQQILGQGPKLLIQFQNNGVVDDSQLPKDRFSAERLKGVDSTLKIQPAKLEDSAVYLCASSLEAGGGYGYTFGSGTRLTVV.

This clonotype turned up a few times. This rearrangement joins TRBV6-6 to TRBJ1-5, with no clear D. Germline V gene data show CDR1 as MNHNY and CDR2 as SVGAGI (reference sequence). CDR3 length: 14 residues. The V end lost 2 bases, the J end lost 3 bases, and 8 bases lay between the germline ends. The chain's CDR3 is CASSYPPTNQPQHF. DNA for the CDR3: TGTGCCAGCAGTTACCCGCCGACCAATCAGCCCCAGCATTTT.

This clonotype was seen more than once but under ten times. The gene calls are TRBV12-3 or TRBV12-4 and TRBJ1-5, with 7 bases matching TRBD1. The trim removed 3 bases at V and 6 bases at J, leaving 8 bases unmatched. CDR3 size: 15 residues. The CDR3: CASSFARGGTQPQHF. As DNA, the CDR3 is TGTGCCAGCAGTTTCGCCAGGGGGGGGACTCAGCCCCAGCATTTT.

The chain is built from TRBV12-3 or TRBV12-4 and TRBJ2-5; 8 positions match TRBD1. V was clipped by 8 bases and J by 2 bases; unmatched bases: 10. The CDR3 contains 15 residues. The DNA of the CDR3 is TGTGCCAGCTGCGAAGGACAGGGCCTACAAGAGACCCAGTACTTC. Translated: CASCEGQGLQETQYF.

The V and J genes are TRBV27 and TRBJ2-7; tentatively, D is TRBD1 or TRBD2 (5 bases each). Germline loops: CDR1 MNHEY, CDR2 SMNVEV (reference sequence). The CDR3 has 16 amino acids. The ends were cut back, 0 bases at V and 5 bases at J, with 17 bases in the middle. The CDR3 reads CASSLSGVGLTDEQYF. CDR3 in DNA: TGTGCCAGCAGTTTATCGGGGGTGGGCCTTACGGACGAGCAGTACTTC.

As regards this clonotype: A read error may explain this, as a much larger clone is one base away. The rearrangement uses TRBV3-1 and TRBJ2-5, with 9 bases aligning to TRBD2. The last part of the DNA fits TRBJ2-1 better; the J call may be wrong. Germline V gene sequence: CDR1 LGHDT, CDR2 YNNKEL (reference sequence). The length of the CDR3 is 15 residues. The DNA for the CDR3 is TGTGTCAGCAGCCAAGTGGGACTAGCTAGAGGTGAGCAGTTCTTC. Translation gives CVSSQVGLARGEQFF.

CDR3 nucleotide sequence: TGTGCCGGCGGGACTACAAACAATGAGCAGTTCTTC. As protein: CAGGTTNNEQFF. The chain links TRBV2 to TRBJ2-5; 7 bases align to TRBD2. The end of the DNA is better explained by TRBJ2-1, so the J call may be wrong. Germline CDR1 is SNHLY and CDR2 is FYNNEI. The CDR3 has 12 residues.

The J gene is TRBJ2-1, the V gene TRBV7-8; 7 nucleotides line up with TRBD2. The CDR3 is 18 amino acids. CDR1 and CDR2 from the germline V gene are SGHVS and FQNEAQ. With 2 bases clipped from V and 7 bases from J, the junction kept 17 bases outside the gene matches. The CDR3 nucleotides read TGTGCCAGCAGCTTAAGGGCTAGCGGCCCTCTAGAAGCGAATGAGCAGTTCTTC. Its translation: CASSLRASGPLEANEQFF.

The CDR3 nucleotides are TGCAGCGCGCACGTGGTGGAGCTCCCCGGAGATACGCAGTATTTT. This translates into CSAHVVELPGDTQYF. The chain carries TRBV29-1 and TRBJ2-3; D not certain. The CDR3 runs 15 residues. Looked up from germline, CDR1 is SQVTM and CDR2 is ANQGSEA. Trimming pared 7 bases from V and 5 bases from J, leaving 22 bases between.

Details on this clonotype: The junction and the germline gene differ at one end; a read error may be behind it. The genes are TRBV2 and TRBJ2-7, with D possibly TRBD2 on 6 matching bases. Germline CDR1 and CDR2: SNHLY and FYNNEI. This CDR3 is 16 amino acids long. The CDR3 reads CTSSEAWGEPAYEQYF. Here the CDR3 DNA reads TGTACCAGCAGTGAAGCATGGGGGGAGCCCGCCTACGAGCAGTACTTC.

This clonotype was counted a few times. V is TRBV29-1 and J is TRBJ2-7; D is uncertain. Germline CDR1 and CDR2: SQVTM and ANQGSEA. The CDR3 is made up of 15 amino acids. Trimming removed 4 bases at V and 1 base at J, with 17 bases between. CDR3 sequence reads: CSVGFSSYPSYEQYF. In DNA form, the CDR3 reads TGCAGCGTTGGGTTTTCAAGTTACCCATCCTACGAGCAGTACTTC.

A few counts support this clonotype. The rearrangement joins TRBV29-1 to TRBJ2-2, with TRBD1 as a possible D gene (6 bases). V was clipped by 4 bases and J by 5 bases, with 11 bases between them. CDR3 length: 13 amino acids. CDR1 and CDR2 from the germline V gene are SQVTM and ANQGSEA. The chain's CDR3 is CSVVQGLTGELFF. In nucleotides, the CDR3 is TGCAGCGTTGTCCAGGGGTTGACCGGGGAGCTGTTTTTT.

This clonotype was seen many times. The V gene is TRBV28, the J gene TRBJ1-5, with a possible D match to TRBD1 (6 bases). The V end was cut by 3 bases, the J end by 4 bases, with 10 bases between. The CDR3 loop spans 14 amino acids. The germline V gene encodes CDR1 MDHEN and CDR2 SYDVKM. This CDR3 reads CASSLWTENQPQHF. The CDR3 DNA sequence: TGTGCCAGCAGTTTGTGGACAGAGAATCAGCCCCAGCATTTT.

In this sample, this clonotype turned up a few times. The V call is TRBV6-6, the J call TRBJ2-1; D is ambiguous. The J call may be mistaken, given a closer DNA end match to TRBJ2-7. Germline-derived CDR1 and CDR2 are MNHNY and SVGAGI (reference sequence). The CDR3 sequence is 13 residues long. CDR3: CASSYRASYEQYF. The CDR3 DNA reads TGTGCCAGCAGTTACAGGGCTTCCTACGAGCAGTACTTC.